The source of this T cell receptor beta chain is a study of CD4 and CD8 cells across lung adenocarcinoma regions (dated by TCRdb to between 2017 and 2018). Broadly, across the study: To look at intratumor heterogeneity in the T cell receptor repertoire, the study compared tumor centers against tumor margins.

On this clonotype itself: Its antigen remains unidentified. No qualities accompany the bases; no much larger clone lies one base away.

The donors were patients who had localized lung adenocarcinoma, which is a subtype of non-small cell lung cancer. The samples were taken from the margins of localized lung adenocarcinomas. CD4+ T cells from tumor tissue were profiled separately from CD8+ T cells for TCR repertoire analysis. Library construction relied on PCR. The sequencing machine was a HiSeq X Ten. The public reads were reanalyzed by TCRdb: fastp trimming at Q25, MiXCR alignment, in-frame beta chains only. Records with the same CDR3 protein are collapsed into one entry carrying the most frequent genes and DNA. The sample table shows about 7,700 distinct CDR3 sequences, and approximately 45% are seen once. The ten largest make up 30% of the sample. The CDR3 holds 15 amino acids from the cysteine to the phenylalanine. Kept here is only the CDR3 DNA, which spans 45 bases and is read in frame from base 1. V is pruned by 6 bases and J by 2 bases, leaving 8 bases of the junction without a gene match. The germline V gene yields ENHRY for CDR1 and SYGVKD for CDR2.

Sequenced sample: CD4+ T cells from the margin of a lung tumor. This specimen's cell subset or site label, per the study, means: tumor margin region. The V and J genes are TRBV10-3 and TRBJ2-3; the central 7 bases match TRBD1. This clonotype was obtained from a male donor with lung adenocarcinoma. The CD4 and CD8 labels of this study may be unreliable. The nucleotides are TGTGCCATCAGCGACAGGGAAACGGACACAGATACGCAGTATTTT. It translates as CAISDRETDTDTQYF.